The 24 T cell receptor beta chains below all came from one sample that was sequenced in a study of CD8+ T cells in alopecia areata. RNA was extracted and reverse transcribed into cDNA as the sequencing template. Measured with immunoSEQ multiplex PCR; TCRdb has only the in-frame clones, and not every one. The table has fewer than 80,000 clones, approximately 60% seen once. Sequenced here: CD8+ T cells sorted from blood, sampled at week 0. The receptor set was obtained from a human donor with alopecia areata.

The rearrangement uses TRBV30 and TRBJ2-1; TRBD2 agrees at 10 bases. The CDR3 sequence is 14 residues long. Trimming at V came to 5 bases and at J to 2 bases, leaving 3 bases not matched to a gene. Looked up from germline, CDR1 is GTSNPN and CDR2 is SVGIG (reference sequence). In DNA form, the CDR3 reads TGTGCCTGGCAGCGGGAGGGGGCCTACAATGAGCAGTTCTTC. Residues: CAWQREGAYNEQFF.

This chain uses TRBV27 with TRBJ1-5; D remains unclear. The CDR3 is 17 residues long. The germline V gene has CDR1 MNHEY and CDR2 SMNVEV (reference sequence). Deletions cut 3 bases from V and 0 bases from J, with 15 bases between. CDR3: CASSFRGSYGSNQPQHF. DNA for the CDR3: TGTGCCAGCAGTTTTCGCGGTTCTTACGGTAGCAATCAGCCCCAGCATTTT.

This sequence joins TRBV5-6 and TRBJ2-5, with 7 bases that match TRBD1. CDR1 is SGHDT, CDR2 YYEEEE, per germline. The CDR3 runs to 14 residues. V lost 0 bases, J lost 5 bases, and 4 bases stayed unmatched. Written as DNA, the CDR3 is TGTGCCAGCAGCTTGGGGACAGGAGCGGAGACCCAGTACTTC. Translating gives CASSLGTGAETQYF. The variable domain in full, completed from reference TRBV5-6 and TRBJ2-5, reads DAGVTQSPTHLIKTRGQQVTLRCSPKSGHDTVSWYQQALGQGPQFIFQYYEEEERQRGNFPDRFSGHQFPNYSSELNVNALLLGDSALYLCASSLGTGAETQYFGPGTRLLVL.

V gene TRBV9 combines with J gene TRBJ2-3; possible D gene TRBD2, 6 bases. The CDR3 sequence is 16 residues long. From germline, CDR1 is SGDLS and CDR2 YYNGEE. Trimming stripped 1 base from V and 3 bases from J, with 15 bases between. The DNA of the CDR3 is TGTGCCAGCAGCGTAAGAGGTAGCGGATCGACAGATACGCAGTATTTT. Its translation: CASSVRGSGSTDTQYF.

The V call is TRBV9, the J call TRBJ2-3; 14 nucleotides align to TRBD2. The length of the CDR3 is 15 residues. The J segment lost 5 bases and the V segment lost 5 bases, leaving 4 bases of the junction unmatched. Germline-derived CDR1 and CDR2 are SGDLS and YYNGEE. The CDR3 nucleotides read TGTGCCAGCAGGGATGGACTAGCGGGGGGAGATACGCAGTATTTT. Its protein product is CASRDGLAGGDTQYF. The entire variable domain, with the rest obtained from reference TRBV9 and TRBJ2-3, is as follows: DSGVTQTPKHLITATGQRVTLRCSPRSGDLSVYWYQQSLDQGLQFLIQYYNGEERAKGNILERFSAQQFPDLHSELNLSSLELGDSALYFCASRDGLAGGDTQYFGPGTRLTVL.

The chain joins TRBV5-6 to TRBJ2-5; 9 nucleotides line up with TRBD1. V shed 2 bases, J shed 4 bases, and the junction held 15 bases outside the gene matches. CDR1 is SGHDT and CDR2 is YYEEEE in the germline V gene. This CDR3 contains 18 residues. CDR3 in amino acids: CASSFSALRQGVGETQYF. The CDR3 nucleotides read TGTGCCAGCAGCTTTTCCGCGCTACGACAGGGGGTGGGAGAGACCCAGTACTTC.

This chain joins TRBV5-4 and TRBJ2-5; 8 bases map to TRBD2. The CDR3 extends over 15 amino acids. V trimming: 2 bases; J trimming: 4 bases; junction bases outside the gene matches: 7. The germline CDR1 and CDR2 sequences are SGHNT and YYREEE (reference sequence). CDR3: CASSFVGGGPETQYF. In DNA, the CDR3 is TGTGCCAGCAGCTTTGTCGGGGGGGGGCCAGAGACCCAGTACTTC.

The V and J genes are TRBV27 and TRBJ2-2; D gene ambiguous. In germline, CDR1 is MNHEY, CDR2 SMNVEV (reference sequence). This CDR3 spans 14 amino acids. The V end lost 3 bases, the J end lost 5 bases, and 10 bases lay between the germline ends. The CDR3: CASSFGLGTGELFF. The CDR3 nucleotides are TGTGCCAGCAGTTTTGGGTTGGGAACCGGGGAGCTGTTTTTT.

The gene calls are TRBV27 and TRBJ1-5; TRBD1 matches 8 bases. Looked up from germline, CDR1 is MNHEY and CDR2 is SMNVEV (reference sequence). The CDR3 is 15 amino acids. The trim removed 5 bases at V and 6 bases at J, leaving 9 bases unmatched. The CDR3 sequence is CASSGRTGRGQPQHF. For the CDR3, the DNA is TGTGCCAGCAGTGGCCGGACAGGGAGGGGTCAGCCCCAGCATTTT.

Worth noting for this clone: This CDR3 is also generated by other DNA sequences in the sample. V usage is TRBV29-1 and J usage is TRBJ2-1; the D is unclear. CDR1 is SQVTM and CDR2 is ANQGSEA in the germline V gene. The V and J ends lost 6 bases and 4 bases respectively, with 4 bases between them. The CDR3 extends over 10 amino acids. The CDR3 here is CSVRYNEQFF. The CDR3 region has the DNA TGCAGCGTACGTTACAATGAGCAGTTCTTC.

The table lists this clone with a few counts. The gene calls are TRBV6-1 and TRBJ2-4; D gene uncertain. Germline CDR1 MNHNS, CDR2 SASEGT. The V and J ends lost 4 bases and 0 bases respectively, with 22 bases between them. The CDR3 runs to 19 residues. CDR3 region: CASSAWVGSDLIAKNIQYF. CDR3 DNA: TGTGCCAGCAGTGCCTGGGTCGGCTCCGACCTTATAGCCAAAAACATTCAGTACTTC.

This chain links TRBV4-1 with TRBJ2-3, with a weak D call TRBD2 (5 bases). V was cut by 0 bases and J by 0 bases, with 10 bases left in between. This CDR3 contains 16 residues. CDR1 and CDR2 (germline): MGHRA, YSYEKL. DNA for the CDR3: TGCGCCAGCAGCCAAGATACGGGGTCCAGCACAGATACGCAGTATTTT. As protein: CASSQDTGSSTDTQYF.

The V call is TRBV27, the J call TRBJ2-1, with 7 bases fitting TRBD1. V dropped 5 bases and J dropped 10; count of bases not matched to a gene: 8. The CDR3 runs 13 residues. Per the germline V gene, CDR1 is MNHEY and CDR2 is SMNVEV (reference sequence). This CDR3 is CASSPTGTDEQFF. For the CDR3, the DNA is TGTGCCAGCAGTCCGACAGGGACGGACGAGCAGTTCTTC.

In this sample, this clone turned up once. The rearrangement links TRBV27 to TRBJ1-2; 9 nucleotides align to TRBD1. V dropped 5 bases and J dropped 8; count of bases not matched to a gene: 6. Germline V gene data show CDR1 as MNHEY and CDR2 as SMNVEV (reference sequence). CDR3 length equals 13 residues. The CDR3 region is CASSVGQGDGYTF. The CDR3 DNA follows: TGTGCCAGCAGTGTGGGACAGGGAGACGGCTACACCTTC.

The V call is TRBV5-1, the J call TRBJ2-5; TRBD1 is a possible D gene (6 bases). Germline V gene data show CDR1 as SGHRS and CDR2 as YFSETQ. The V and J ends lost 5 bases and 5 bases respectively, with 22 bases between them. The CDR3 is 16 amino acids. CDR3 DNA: TGCGCCAGCAGTCCCAATTTAGACAGGTTGACGGAGACCCAGTACTTC. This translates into CASSPNLDRLTETQYF.

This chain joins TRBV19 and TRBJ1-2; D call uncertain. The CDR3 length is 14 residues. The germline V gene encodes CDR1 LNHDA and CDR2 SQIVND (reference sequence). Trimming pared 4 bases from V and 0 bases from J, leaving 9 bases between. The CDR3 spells CASSSAPANYGYTF. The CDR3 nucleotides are TGTGCCAGTAGTAGCGCACCGGCTAACTATGGCTACACCTTC.

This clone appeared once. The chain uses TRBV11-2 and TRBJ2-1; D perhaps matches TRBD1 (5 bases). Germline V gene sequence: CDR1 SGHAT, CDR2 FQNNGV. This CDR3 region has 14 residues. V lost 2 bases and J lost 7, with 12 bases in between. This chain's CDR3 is CASSLWQGENEQFF. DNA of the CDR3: TGTGCCAGCAGCTTATGGCAGGGTGAGAATGAGCAGTTCTTC.

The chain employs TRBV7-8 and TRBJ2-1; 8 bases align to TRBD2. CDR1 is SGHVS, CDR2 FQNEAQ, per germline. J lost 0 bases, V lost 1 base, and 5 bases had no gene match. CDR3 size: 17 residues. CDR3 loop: CASSLVSGITSYNEQFF. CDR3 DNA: TGTGCCAGCAGCTTAGTTAGCGGGATAACCTCCTACAATGAGCAGTTCTTC.

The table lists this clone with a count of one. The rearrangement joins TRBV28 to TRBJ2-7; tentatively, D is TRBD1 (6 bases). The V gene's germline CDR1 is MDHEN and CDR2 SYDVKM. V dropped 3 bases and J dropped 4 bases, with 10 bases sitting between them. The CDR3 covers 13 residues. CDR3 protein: CASSFHRVYEQYF. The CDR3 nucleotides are TGTGCCAGCAGTTTCCACAGGGTTTACGAGCAGTACTTC. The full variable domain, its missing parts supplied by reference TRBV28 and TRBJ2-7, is DVKVTQSSRYLVKRTGEKVFLECVQDMDHENMFWYRQDPGLGLRLIYFSYDVKMKEKGDIPEGYSVSREKKERFSLILESASTNQTSMYLCASSFHRVYEQYFGPGTRLTVT.

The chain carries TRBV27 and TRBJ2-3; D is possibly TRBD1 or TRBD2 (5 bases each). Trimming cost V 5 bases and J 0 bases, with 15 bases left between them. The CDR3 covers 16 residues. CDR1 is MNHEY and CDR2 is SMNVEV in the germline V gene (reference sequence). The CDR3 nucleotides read TGTGCCAGCAGTCCGGGACCGACACTTAGCACAGATACGCAGTATTTT. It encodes CASSPGPTLSTDTQYF.

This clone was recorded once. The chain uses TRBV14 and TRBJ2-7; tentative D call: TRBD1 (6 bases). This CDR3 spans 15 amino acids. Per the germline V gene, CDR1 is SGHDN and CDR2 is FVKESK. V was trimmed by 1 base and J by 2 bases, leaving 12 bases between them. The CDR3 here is CASSQGPTGTYEQYF. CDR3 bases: TGTGCCAGCAGCCAAGGGCCGACAGGCACCTACGAGCAGTACTTC.

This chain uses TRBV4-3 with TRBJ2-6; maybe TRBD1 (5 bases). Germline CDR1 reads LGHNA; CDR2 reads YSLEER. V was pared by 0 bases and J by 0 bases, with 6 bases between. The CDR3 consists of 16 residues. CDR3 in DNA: TGCGCCAGCAGCCAAGACAGGGACTCTGGGGCCAACGTCCTGACTTTC. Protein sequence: CASSQDRDSGANVLTF.

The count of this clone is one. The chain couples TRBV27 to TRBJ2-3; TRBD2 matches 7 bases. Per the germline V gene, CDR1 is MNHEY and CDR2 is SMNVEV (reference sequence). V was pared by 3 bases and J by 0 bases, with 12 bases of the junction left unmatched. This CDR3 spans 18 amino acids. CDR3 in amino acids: CASSLASGFSSSTDTQYF. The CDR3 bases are TGTGCCAGCAGTTTGGCTAGCGGATTTTCTTCTAGCACAGATACGCAGTATTTT.

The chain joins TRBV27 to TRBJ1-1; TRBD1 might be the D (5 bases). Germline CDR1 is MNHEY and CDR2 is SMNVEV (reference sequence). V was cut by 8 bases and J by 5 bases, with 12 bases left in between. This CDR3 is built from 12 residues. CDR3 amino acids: CASQDMGTEAFF. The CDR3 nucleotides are TGTGCCAGCCAGGACATGGGAACTGAAGCTTTCTTT.